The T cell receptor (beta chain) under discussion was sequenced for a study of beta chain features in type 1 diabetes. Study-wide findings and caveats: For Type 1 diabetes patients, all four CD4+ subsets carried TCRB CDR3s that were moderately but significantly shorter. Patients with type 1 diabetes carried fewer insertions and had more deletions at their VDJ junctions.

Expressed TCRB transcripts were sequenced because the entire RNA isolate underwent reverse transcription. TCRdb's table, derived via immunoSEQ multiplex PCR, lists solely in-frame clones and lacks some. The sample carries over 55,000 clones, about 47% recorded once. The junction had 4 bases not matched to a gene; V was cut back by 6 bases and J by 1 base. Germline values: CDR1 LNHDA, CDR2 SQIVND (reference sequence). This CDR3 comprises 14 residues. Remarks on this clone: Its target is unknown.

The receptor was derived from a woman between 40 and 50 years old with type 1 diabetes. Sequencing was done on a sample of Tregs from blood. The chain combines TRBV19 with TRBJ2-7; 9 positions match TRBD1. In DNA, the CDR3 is TGTGCCAGTAGGAAGGACAGGGGTTCCTACGAGCAGTACTTC. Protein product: CASRKDRGSYEQYF.